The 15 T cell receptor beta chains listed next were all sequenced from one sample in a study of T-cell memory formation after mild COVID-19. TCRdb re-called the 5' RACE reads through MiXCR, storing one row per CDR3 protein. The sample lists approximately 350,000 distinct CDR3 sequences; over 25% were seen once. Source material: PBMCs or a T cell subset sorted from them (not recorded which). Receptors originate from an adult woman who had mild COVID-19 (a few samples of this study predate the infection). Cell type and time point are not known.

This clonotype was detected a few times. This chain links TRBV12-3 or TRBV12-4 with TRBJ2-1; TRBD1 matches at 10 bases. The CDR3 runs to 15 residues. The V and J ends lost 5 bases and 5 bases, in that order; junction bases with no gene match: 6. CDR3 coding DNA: TGTGCCAGCAGTCCCGACAGGGGGCAGGACAATGAGCAGTTCTTC. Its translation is CASSPDRGQDNEQFF.

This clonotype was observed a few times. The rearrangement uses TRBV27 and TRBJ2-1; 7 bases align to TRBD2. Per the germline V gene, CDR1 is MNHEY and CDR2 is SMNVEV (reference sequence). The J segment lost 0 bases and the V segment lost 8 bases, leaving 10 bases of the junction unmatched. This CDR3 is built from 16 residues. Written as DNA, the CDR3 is TGTGCCAGCGGCCTTGCGGGGGTCAGCTCCTACAATGAGCAGTTCTTC. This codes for CASGLAGVSSYNEQFF.

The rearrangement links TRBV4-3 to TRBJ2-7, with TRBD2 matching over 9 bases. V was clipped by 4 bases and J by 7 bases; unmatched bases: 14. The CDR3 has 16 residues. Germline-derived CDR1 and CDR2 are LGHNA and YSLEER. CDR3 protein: CASSRQSAGGLVEQYF. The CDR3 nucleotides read TGCGCCAGCAGCCGACAATCGGCGGGAGGGTTGGTGGAGCAGTACTTC.

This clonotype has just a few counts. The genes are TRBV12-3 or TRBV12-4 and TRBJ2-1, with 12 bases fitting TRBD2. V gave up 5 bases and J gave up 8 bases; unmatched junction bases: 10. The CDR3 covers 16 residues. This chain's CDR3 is CASSARLAGVGDEQFF. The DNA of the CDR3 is TGTGCCAGCAGTGCCCGACTAGCGGGAGTGGGTGATGAGCAGTTCTTC.

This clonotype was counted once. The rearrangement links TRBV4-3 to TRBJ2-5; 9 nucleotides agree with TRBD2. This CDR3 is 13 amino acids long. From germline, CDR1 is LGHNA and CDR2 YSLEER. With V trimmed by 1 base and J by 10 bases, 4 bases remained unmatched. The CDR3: CASSQASGTHQYF. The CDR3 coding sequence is TGCGCCAGCAGCCAAGCTAGCGGGACACACCAGTACTTC.

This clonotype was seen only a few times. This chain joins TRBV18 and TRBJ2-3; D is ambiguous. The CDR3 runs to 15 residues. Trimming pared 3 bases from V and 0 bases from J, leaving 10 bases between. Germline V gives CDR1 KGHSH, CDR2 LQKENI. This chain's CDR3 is CASSPLRSSTDTQYF. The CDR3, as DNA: TGTGCCAGCTCACCGCTGCGTTCCAGCACAGATACGCAGTATTTT.

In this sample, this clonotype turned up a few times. The CDR3 DNA is TGTGCCAGCACCGAGACTAGACGCACAGATACGCAGTATTTT. Its translation is CASTETRRTDTQYF. V and J are TRBV6-5 and TRBJ2-3; D may be TRBD2 (6 bases). V lost 7 bases, J lost 1 base, and 12 bases lay in between. Germline V gives CDR1 MNHEY, CDR2 SVGAGI. The CDR3 runs 14 residues.

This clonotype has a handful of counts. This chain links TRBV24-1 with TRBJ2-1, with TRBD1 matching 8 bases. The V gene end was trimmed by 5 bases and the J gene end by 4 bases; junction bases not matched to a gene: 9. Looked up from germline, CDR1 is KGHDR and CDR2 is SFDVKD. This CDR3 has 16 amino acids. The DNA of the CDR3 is TGTGCCACCAGTGCCCCAACCGGGACAGGATACAATGAGCAGTTCTTC. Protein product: CATSAPTGTGYNEQFF.

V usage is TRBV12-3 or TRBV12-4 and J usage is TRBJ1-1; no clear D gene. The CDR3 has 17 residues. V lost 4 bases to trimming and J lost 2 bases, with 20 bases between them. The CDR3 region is CASSSIGVSGFNTEAFF. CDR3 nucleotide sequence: TGTGCCAGCAGTTCGATCGGGGTTTCGGGATTTAACACTGAAGCTTTCTTT.

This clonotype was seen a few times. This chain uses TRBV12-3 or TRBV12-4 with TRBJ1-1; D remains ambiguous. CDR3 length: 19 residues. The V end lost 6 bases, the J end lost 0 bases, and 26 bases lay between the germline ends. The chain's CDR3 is CASRITIGHGVGMNTEAFF. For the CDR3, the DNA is TGTGCCAGCAGAATAACGATAGGCCACGGGGTCGGGATGAACACTGAAGCTTTCTTT.

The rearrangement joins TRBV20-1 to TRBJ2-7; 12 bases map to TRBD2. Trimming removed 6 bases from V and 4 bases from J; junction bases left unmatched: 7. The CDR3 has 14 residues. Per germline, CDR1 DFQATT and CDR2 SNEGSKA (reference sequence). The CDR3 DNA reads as TGCAGTGCCAGGACCGGGACTAGCGGGTACGAGCAGTACTTC. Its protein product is CSARTGTSGYEQYF.

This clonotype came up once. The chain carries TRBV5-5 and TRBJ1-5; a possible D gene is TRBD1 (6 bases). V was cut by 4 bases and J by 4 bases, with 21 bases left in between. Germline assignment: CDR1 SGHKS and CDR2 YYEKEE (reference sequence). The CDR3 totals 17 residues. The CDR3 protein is CASSKGMAGVPNQPQHF. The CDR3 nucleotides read TGTGCCAGCAGCAAGGGGATGGCAGGGGTGCCGAATCAGCCCCAGCATTTT.

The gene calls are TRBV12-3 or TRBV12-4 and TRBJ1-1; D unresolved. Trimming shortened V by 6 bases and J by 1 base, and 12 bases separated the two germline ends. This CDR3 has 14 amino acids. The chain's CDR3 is CASSPLTRNTEAFF. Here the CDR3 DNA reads TGTGCCAGCAGCCCTCTAACAAGGAACACTGAAGCTTTCTTT.

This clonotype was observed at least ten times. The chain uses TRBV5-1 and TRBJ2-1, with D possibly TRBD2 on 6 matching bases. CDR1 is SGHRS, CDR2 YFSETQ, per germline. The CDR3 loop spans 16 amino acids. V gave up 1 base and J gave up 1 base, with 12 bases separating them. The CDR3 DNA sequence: TGCGCCAGCAGCTTGAGAGGGACTGGATCCTACAATGAGCAGTTCTTC. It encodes CASSLRGTGSYNEQFF.

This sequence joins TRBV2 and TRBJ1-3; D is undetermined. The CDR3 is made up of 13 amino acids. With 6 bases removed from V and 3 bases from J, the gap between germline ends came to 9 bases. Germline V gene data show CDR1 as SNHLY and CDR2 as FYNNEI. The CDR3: CASRLDGGNTIYF. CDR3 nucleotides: TGTGCCAGCAGATTGGACGGTGGAAACACCATATATTTT.